Each of the 19 T cell receptor beta chains below was sequenced from the same sample in a study of T-cell memory formation after mild COVID-19. TCRdb ran MiXCR on the 5' RACE reads and lists one entry per CDR3 protein. Here the sample spans fewer than 700,000 distinct CDR3 sequences, about 20% being singletons. The specimen sequenced was PBMCs or a T cell subset sorted from them (not recorded which). Receptors were obtained from an adult woman who had mild COVID-19 (a few samples of this study predate the infection). Cell type and time point are not known.

The table lists this clonotype with a few counts. The V call is TRBV24-1, the J call TRBJ2-2; D is uncertain. Trimming took off 4 bases at V and 4 bases at J, with 12 bases between the two ends. Per the germline V gene, CDR1 is KGHDR and CDR2 is SFDVKD. This CDR3 has 15 residues. The CDR3 sequence: CATSDRDWATGELFF. CDR3 DNA: TGTGCCACCAGTGACCGAGATTGGGCCACCGGGGAGCTGTTTTTT.

This rearrangement joins TRBV5-5 to TRBJ1-1, with unresolved D. CDR3 length equals 13 residues. Germline V gene lookup returns CDR1 SGHKS and CDR2 YYEKEE (reference sequence). Deletions cut 10 bases from V and 0 bases from J, with 13 bases between. CDR3 sequence (DNA): TGTGCCGGCGGGGAGGACCTGAACACTGAAGCTTTCTTT. Protein: CAGGEDLNTEAFF.

This clonotype was seen a few times. The chain carries TRBV5-5 and TRBJ2-2; no clear D gene. CDR1 is SGHKS and CDR2 is YYEKEE in the germline V gene (reference sequence). The CDR3 is made up of 16 amino acids. Trimming shortened V by 2 bases and J by 1 base, and 12 bases separated the two germline ends. The DNA of the CDR3 is TGTGCCAGCAGCTTCGGAACCGGAAGGAACACCGGGGAGCTGTTTTTT. This sequence encodes CASSFGTGRNTGELFF.

CDR3 nucleotide sequence: TGTGCCAGCAGTGAATCCGGGGGCTATGGCTACACCTTC. Translating gives CASSESGGYGYTF. The chain couples TRBV2 to TRBJ1-2; D possibly corresponds to TRBD1 (5 bases). The CDR3 length is 13 residues. The V gene's germline CDR1 is SNHLY and CDR2 FYNNEI. The germline V and J ends were trimmed by 2 bases and 4 bases, with 8 bases remaining between them.

This chain joins TRBV9 and TRBJ2-5; 9 bases agree with TRBD2. There are 18 residues in the CDR3. V dropped 5 bases and J dropped 2; count of bases not matched to a gene: 16. Germline V gene lookup returns CDR1 SGDLS and CDR2 YYNGEE. In DNA, the CDR3 is TGTGCCAGCAGTTCTGTGCCATTCGGCGGGGGGGAACAAGAGACCCAGTACTTC. The encoded protein is CASSSVPFGGGEQETQYF.

This clonotype was observed a few times. The chain recombines TRBV4-3 with TRBJ2-2; tentative D call: TRBD2 (5 bases). CDR1 and CDR2 from the germline V gene are LGHNA and YSLEER. Trimming took 3 bases from V and 3 from J, leaving 11 bases between them. The CDR3 loop spans 15 amino acids. The CDR3, as DNA: TGCGCCAGCAGCCAGTCCGGAGGAGACACCGGGGAGCTGTTTTTT. Amino acids: CASSQSGGDTGELFF.

In its sample, this clonotype was seen a few times. The rearrangement joins TRBV5-6 to TRBJ1-4; TRBD1 aligns across 7 bases. The CDR3 runs 14 residues. The germline gives CDR1 SGHDT, CDR2 YYEEEE. Trimming removed 4 bases from V and 6 bases from J; junction bases left unmatched: 6. The CDR3 DNA follows: TGTGCCAGCAGCCAGGGACAGTCCTATGAAAAACTGTTTTTT. It is translated as CASSQGQSYEKLFF.

This chain joins TRBV5-1 and TRBJ1-1; D unresolved. V lost 0 bases to trimming and J lost 0 bases, with 9 bases between them. Germline V gene data show CDR1 as SGHRS and CDR2 as YFSETQ. The CDR3 covers 15 residues. The CDR3 protein is CASSLGGELNTEAFF. The CDR3, as DNA: TGCGCCAGCAGCTTGGGTGGGGAGCTGAACACTGAAGCTTTCTTT.

The chain employs TRBV4-1 and TRBJ1-2; no firm D call. V dropped 1 base and J dropped 12 bases, with 12 bases sitting between them. Germline V gene sequence: CDR1 MGHRA, CDR2 YSYEKL. The CDR3 totals 12 residues. The CDR3 nucleotides read TGCGCCAGCAGCCAAGTGGGCGACGAGCACACCTTC. Translated: CASSQVGDEHTF.

This clonotype has at least ten counts. The chain is built from TRBV15 and TRBJ2-1; D remains unclear. CDR1 is LNHNV, CDR2 YYDKDF, per germline (reference sequence). CDR3 length equals 15 residues. Deletions cut 0 bases from V and 0 bases from J, with 6 bases between. In nucleotides, the CDR3 is TGTGCCACCAGCAGAGAATGGGGCTCCTACAATGAGCAGTTCTTC. It yields the protein CATSREWGSYNEQFF.

The chain has TRBV28 and TRBJ1-2; 12 nucleotides agree with TRBD1. The V gene end was trimmed by 5 bases and the J gene end by 7 bases; junction bases not matched to a gene: 14. This CDR3 contains 17 residues. Germline V gives CDR1 MDHEN, CDR2 SYDVKM. CDR3 nucleotide sequence: TGTGCCAGCAGTCTCCCCTCCGGGACAGGGGGCGGTTTTGGCTACACCTTC. Translation: CASSLPSGTGGGFGYTF.

This clonotype has a handful of counts. The chain is built from TRBV6-5 and TRBJ2-7; D not certain. Trimming shortened V by 6 bases and J by 7 bases, and 4 bases separated the two germline ends. Germline V CDR1 and CDR2: MNHEY, SVGAGI. The CDR3 loop spans 9 amino acids. This CDR3 is CASRTEQYF. Here the CDR3 DNA reads TGTGCCAGCAGGACGGAGCAGTACTTC.

This chain connects TRBV19 to TRBJ1-1, with 7 positions matching TRBD1. The CDR3 runs 14 residues. CDR1 is LNHDA and CDR2 is SQIVND in the germline V gene (reference sequence). Unmatched junction bases numbered 4, after V lost 6 bases and J lost 0 bases. CDR3 protein: CASRITGVNTEAFF. CDR3 coding DNA: TGTGCCAGTAGGATTACAGGGGTGAACACTGAAGCTTTCTTT.

The V call is TRBV20-1, the J call TRBJ2-5, with D possibly matching TRBD2 (5 bases). V was pared by 4 bases and J by 1 base, with 10 bases between. CDR1 DFQATT and CDR2 SNEGSKA come from the germline V gene (reference sequence). The CDR3 is 13 amino acids. The CDR3 bases are TGCAGTGCTATTGGACTTACCCAAGAGACCCAGTACTTC. This sequence encodes CSAIGLTQETQYF.

This clonotype was counted a few times. The chain uses TRBV18 and TRBJ2-1; TRBD2 aligns across 11 bases. Losses at the gene ends were 2 bases for V and 6 bases for J; bases not matched to a gene: 9. The CDR3 sequence is 17 residues long. Germline CDR1 and CDR2: KGHSH and LQKENI. CDR3 nucleotide sequence: TGTGCCAGCTCACCAACTAGCGGGAGTATGGCGCGCAATGAGCAGTTCTTC. This translates into CASSPTSGSMARNEQFF.

The chain recombines TRBV23-1 with TRBJ2-7; D call uncertain. TRBV23-1 qualifies as an ORF whose function is uncertain. Trimming cost V 1 base and J 5 bases, with 21 bases left between them. This CDR3 spans 17 amino acids. For the CDR3, the DNA is TGCGCCAGCAGTCAATGGTCCCCGGCAAACAAAAGGAACGAGCAGTACTTC. Protein: CASSQWSPANKRNEQYF.

This clonotype showed up just a few times. The chain employs TRBV3-1 and TRBJ2-3, with D possibly TRBD1 on 7 matching bases. The CDR3 sequence is 18 residues long. The germline CDR1 and CDR2 sequences are LGHDT and YNNKEL (reference sequence). V gave up 3 bases and J gave up 2 bases, with 21 bases separating them. CDR3 nucleotide sequence: TGTGCCAGCAGCCAGAGGACAGGAGGGGATGGATACACAGATACGCAGTATTTT. Amino acid sequence: CASSQRTGGDGYTDTQYF.

This clonotype occurred a few times. The chain joins TRBV9 to TRBJ2-7; 7 positions match TRBD1. The V and J ends lost 0 bases and 6 bases, in that order; junction bases with no gene match: 6. This CDR3 spans 14 amino acids. Germline V gene lookup returns CDR1 SGDLS and CDR2 YYNGEE. As DNA, the CDR3 is TGTGCCAGCAGCGTAGGACAGGGTGTAGGCGAGCAGTACTTC. This gives the protein CASSVGQGVGEQYF.

V and J are TRBV5-1 and TRBJ1-2; perhaps TRBD1 as D (5 bases). The germline gives CDR1 SGHRS, CDR2 YFSETQ. The CDR3 is made up of 16 amino acids. Between the trimmed V and J ends, which lost 3 bases and 2 bases, there was a span of 17 bases. Here the CDR3 DNA reads TGCGCCAGCAGCTCCGGAGGCACAGGTCGGAACTATGGCTACACCTTC. Its protein is CASSSGGTGRNYGYTF.